This T cell receptor beta chain came from a study of blood T cell repertoires in COVID-19. After removal of 5 bases from V and 15 bases from J, the junction contained 7 bases not matched to a gene. CDR3 length: 14 amino acids. Germline CDR1 and CDR2: SGHTA and FQGNSA. Data came from immunoSEQ multiplex PCR; TCRdb stores just in-frame clones and leaves some out. The table has 140,000 to 150,000 clones, over 75% seen once. This clonotype originated in a woman between 50 and 59 years old with acute or convalescent COVID-19. This chain uses TRBV7-2 with TRBJ2-6, with 13 positions matching TRBD2. Sequenced sample: peripheral blood. CDR3 in DNA: TGTGCCAGCAGCCCTGCTACTAGCGGGGGGGCCCTGACTTTC. Its protein is CASSPATSGGALTF.